The 3 T cell receptor beta chains in this list originate from one sample, sequenced in a study of shared clonotypes between healthy human individuals. TCRdb's copy holds only in-frame clones and misses some; the assay was immunoSEQ multiplex PCR. The sample contains 550,000 to 700,000 clones, roughly 73% of which appear only once. The sample comprised memory CD4+ T cells sorted from blood. The subset denotes: CD45RA-negative fraction. These receptors came from a woman under 40 in good health.

The chain uses TRBV27 and TRBJ2-4, with D possibly TRBD2 on 5 matching bases. The CDR3 length is 15 residues. Between the trimmed V and J ends, which lost 10 bases and 0 bases, there was a span of 16 bases. The V gene's germline CDR1 is MNHEY and CDR2 SMNVEV (reference sequence). This chain's CDR3 is CATPPADLAKNIQYF. As DNA, the CDR3 is TGTGCCACCCCCCCGGCGGACTTAGCCAAAAACATTCAGTACTTC.

This rearrangement joins TRBV4-1 to TRBJ2-5; D possibly corresponds to TRBD2 (6 bases). Trimming took off 4 bases at V and 5 bases at J, with 23 bases between the two ends. Germline CDR1 MGHRA, CDR2 YSYEKL. This CDR3 comprises 17 residues. CDR3 sequence: CASSLRQGAGGFETQYF. The CDR3 bases are TGCGCCAGCAGCCTCAGGCAGGGCGCAGGAGGGTTTGAGACCCAGTACTTC.

V usage is TRBV29-1 and J usage is TRBJ2-1; D assignment may be TRBD1 or TRBD2 (5 bases each). The V gene's germline CDR1 is SQVTM and CDR2 ANQGSEA. V was cut by 1 base and J by 4 bases, with 11 bases left in between. The CDR3 runs 14 residues. In DNA form, the CDR3 reads TGCAGCGTTGAAGCCGGGACGGCATACAATGAGCAGTTCTTC. Protein: CSVEAGTAYNEQFF.